This entry describes one T cell receptor (beta chain). Its antigen is currently not known. Per-nucleotide qualities are absent, and no much larger clonotype sits a single base away. This sample stems from a study of blood T cell repertoires in COVID-19 (dated by TCRdb to 2018 to 2021). Notes on the research overall: The collaborator samples originated in the United States, Italy and Spain and spanned the acute and convalescent phases of COVID-19. The prospective study material was composed of cDNA or gDNA derived from T cells, B-cell-depleted T cells, or PBMCs. The dataset comprised deeply sampled blood TCRbeta repertoires from subjects exposed to, actively infected with, or recovered from COVID-19. The repertoires were released in a freely available public database meant as a resource for research on the immune response to SARS-CoV-2. Samples were obtained from the ongoing ImmuneRACE study (first 160 participants) and from over 1,000 subjects provided by 6 global collaborators. The sample metadata nearly always contained a de-identified subject ID, COVID-19 status, age in years and sex. Where available, HLA class I and class II types were taken from metadata supplied by the sample provider and were not determined by assay-based typing. Overall results and qualifications from the work: Clinical and demographic metadata were provided uncurated, with the amount varying by source and participant.

TCRbeta CDR3 regions were amplified from genomic DNA by means of the immunoSEQ Assay, a bias-controlled multiplex PCR. The published analysis was carried out like this. Nucleated cell counts per sample were estimated from amplification of reference gene primers within the assay. To quantify the absolute abundance of each unique TCRbeta CDR3 rearrangement, sequence reads were collapsed and filtered. For each sample, productive Simpson clonality was calculated as the square root of Simpson's diversity index over productive rearrangements. The clones in this table, taken by TCRdb from immuneACCESS, are in-frame only. Not every clone is retained; where verified, under half of the shortfall comes from an unresolved V gene, and the cause of the rest is unknown. The V and J calls and clone size are taken from that table; D and trimming were inferred from the DNA. Within this sample are fewer than 300,000 clones, with around nine tenths of them counted one time only. 0.95% to 1.3% of the sample is held by the ten biggest clonotypes.

V lost 5 bases and J lost 5 bases, and the count of bases not matched to a germline gene is 7. CDR1 and CDR2 are drawn from the germline V gene: SGHAT, FQNNGV. The CDR3 contains 15 residues, cysteine and phenylalanine counted. Only CDR3 DNA remains: 45 bases, in frame from the first base. Participants in the prospective study were enrolled through a virtual design, were aged about 18 to 89 years, and lived in approximately 25 United States geographic areas. To assign participants to cohorts, the prospective study relied on clinical history that participants themselves reported in a screening survey and a study questionnaire. For ImmuneRACE Cohort 3, a participant was defined as recovered based on two consecutive negative NP/OP PCR tests, clearance by a healthcare professional, or resolution of symptoms. In the prospective study, whole blood, serum and a nasopharyngeal or oropharyngeal swab were collected from each participant by mobile phlebotomists. Participants in the prospective study had the option to provide additional blood draws and questionnaires over an approximately 2-month period. Blood samples from the prospective study were shipped frozen or at room temperature prior to DNA extraction.

The TCR comes from a woman aged 30 to 39 who had recovered from COVID-19. The sequenced sample consisted of PBMCs or T cells enriched from blood (not recorded which). The rearranged chain carries TRBV11-2 and TRBJ2-2, with 8 bases in between that match TRBD2. The CDR3 has the sequence CASSVSGRRTGELFF. The nucleotides read TGTGCCAGCAGCGTAAGCGGGAGAAGGACCGGGGAGCTGTTTTTT.